Below are 18 T cell receptor beta chains sequenced from a single sample in a study of CD8 T cells in ankylosing spondylitis. TCRdb called the 5' RACE reads again in MiXCR, with one record for every CDR3 protein. The table lists about 400,000 distinct CDR3 sequences, around 22% of them singletons, with approximately 16% in the top ten. General study findings and limits: One TCR beta motif, made up of under ten highly homologous variants, appeared characteristic of ankylosing spondylitis blood.

No cognate antigen is known for these TCRs. Input material: blood, either unsorted or a sorted T cell fraction (not recorded which). The receptors shown here come from a male donor with ankylosing spondylitis.

This clonotype was detected only a few times. CDR3 region: CATSDRLAGDRDEQFF. For the CDR3, the DNA is TGTGCCACCAGTGATCGTCTAGCGGGAGATAGGGATGAGCAGTTCTTC. The chain couples TRBV24-1 to TRBJ2-1; 10 nucleotides agree with TRBD2. The CDR3 spans 16 residues. Germline assignment: CDR1 KGHDR and CDR2 SFDVKD. Trimming cost V 3 bases and J 8 bases; bases outside gene matches: 9.

The chain carries TRBV30 and TRBJ2-1, with 8 nucleotides matching TRBD2. The CDR3 runs to 14 residues. Germline V lookup: CDR1 GTSNPN, CDR2 SVGIG (reference sequence). With V trimmed by 3 bases and J by 4 bases, 5 bases remained unmatched. The CDR3 bases are TGTGCCTGGAGCCAGACTAGCGCATACAATGAGCAGTTCTTC. It codes for CAWSQTSAYNEQFF.

The chain's CDR3 is CASSYEVRGNQPQHF. Here the CDR3 DNA reads TGTGCCAGCAGTTACGAAGTCAGGGGCAATCAGCCCCAGCATTTT. The genes are TRBV6-5 and TRBJ1-5, with a weak D call TRBD1 (5 bases). The germline V and J ends were trimmed by 2 bases and 2 bases, with 10 bases remaining between them. This CDR3 is built from 15 residues. CDR1 and CDR2 (germline): MNHEY, SVGAGI.

This clonotype has more than one count but fewer than ten. This chain joins TRBV20-1 and TRBJ1-2; tentative D call: TRBD1 (5 bases). V lost 2 bases, J lost 6 bases, and 10 bases lay in between. The germline V gene has CDR1 DFQATT and CDR2 SNEGSKA (reference sequence). CDR3 length: 12 amino acids. The CDR3 here is CSARSGPDGYTF. The CDR3 DNA is TGCAGTGCTAGATCGGGACCCGATGGCTACACCTTC.

This clonotype occurred a few times. CDR3 coding DNA: TGTGCCAGCAGCTTAGCGCGGGGGACTACCCCCTACAATGAGCAGTTCTTC. It yields the protein CASSLARGTTPYNEQFF. This chain links TRBV7-9 with TRBJ2-1; 7 bases map to TRBD2. V dropped 0 bases and J dropped 2; count of bases not matched to a gene: 7. This CDR3 is built from 17 residues. Per germline, CDR1 SEHNR and CDR2 FQNEAQ (reference sequence).

This clonotype was detected a few times. This chain links TRBV7-9 with TRBJ2-7; the match to TRBD1 covers 10 bases. This CDR3 region has 15 residues. Germline CDR1 reads SEHNR; CDR2 reads FQNEAQ (reference sequence). With V trimmed by 6 bases and J by 6 bases, 11 bases remained unmatched. The CDR3 region has the DNA TGTGCCAGCAGACCGGGACAGGGGCGGTTCTCCGAGCAGTACTTC. This gives the protein CASRPGQGRFSEQYF.

The V and J genes are TRBV4-1 and TRBJ2-7; TRBD1 aligns across 7 bases. CDR1 MGHRA and CDR2 YSYEKL come from the germline V gene. The CDR3 extends over 17 amino acids. Losses at the gene ends were 0 bases for V and 3 bases for J; bases not matched to a gene: 11. CDR3 loop: CASSQDLHRGEGYEQYF. The CDR3 coding sequence is TGCGCCAGCAGCCAAGACCTCCACAGGGGAGAAGGCTACGAGCAGTACTTC.

There are a few counts of this clonotype. The chain combines TRBV7-9 with TRBJ2-1; either TRBD1 or TRBD2 may fit D (5 bases each). Deletions cut 1 base from V and 0 bases from J, with 13 bases between. Germline V gene data show CDR1 as SEHNR and CDR2 as FQNEAQ (reference sequence). This CDR3 is built from 17 residues. DNA for the CDR3: TGTGCCAGCAGCTTAGGGGGGTTGGAGAGCTCCTACAATGAGCAGTTCTTC. Translated: CASSLGGLESSYNEQFF.

The V gene is TRBV7-3, the J gene TRBJ2-1; TRBD2 aligns across 11 bases. The length of the CDR3 is 15 residues. Germline loops: CDR1 SGHTA, CDR2 FQGTGA. J was trimmed by 7 bases and V by 2 bases; bases with no gene match: 4. This CDR3 is CASSLGSGRGNEQFF. The CDR3 nucleotides are TGTGCCAGCAGCTTAGGTAGCGGGAGGGGGAATGAGCAGTTCTTC. Together with reference TRBV7-3 and TRBJ2-1, the CDR3 gives the full variable domain: GAGVSQTPSNKVTEKGKYVELRCDPISGHTALYWYRQSLGQGPEFLIYFQGTGAADDSGLPNDRFFAVRPEGSVSTLKIQRTERGDSAVYLCASSLGSGRGNEQFFGPGTRLTVL.

Many counts were recorded for this clonotype. DNA for the CDR3: TGCGCCAGCAGCTTCAGCGGTAACAATGAGCAGTTCTTC. It is translated as CASSFSGNNEQFF. V gene TRBV5-1 combines with J gene TRBJ2-1, with D tentatively TRBD2 (5 bases). Trimming removed 2 bases from V and 5 bases from J, with 8 bases in between. This CDR3 spans 13 amino acids. Germline V gene lookup returns CDR1 SGHRS and CDR2 YFSETQ.

Note on this clonotype: One end of the junction fails to match germline, which may point to a read error. This chain connects TRBV4-2 to TRBJ2-2, with 9 positions matching TRBD2. CDR1 LGHNA and CDR2 YNFKEQ come from the germline V gene. This CDR3 is 14 amino acids long. This CDR3 is CASSGGRDYGELLF. CDR3 DNA: TGTGCCAGCAGCGGCGGGAGGGACTACGGGGAGCTGCTTTTT.

This chain joins TRBV28 and TRBJ2-7; 8 bases fit TRBD2. Looked up from germline, CDR1 is MDHEN and CDR2 is SYDVKM. The CDR3 has 14 amino acids. The V and J ends lost 6 bases and 0 bases, in that order; junction bases with no gene match: 4. This CDR3 reads CASRVSGASYEQYF. Written as DNA, the CDR3 is TGTGCCAGCAGAGTTAGCGGGGCCTCCTACGAGCAGTACTTC.

V is TRBV5-5 and J is TRBJ2-7; 12 nucleotides align to TRBD2. CDR1 and CDR2 (germline): SGHKS, YYEKEE (reference sequence). The CDR3 totals 17 residues. With 0 bases clipped from V and 4 bases from J, the junction kept 8 bases outside the gene matches. The CDR3 reads CASSLGLAGVQGYEQYF. The CDR3 DNA is TGTGCCAGCAGCTTGGGACTAGCGGGAGTTCAGGGATACGAGCAGTACTTC.

This clonotype appeared a few times. One end of the junction is discordant with germline, which a read error may explain. The chain carries TRBV4-1 and TRBJ2-1, with TRBD2 identical over 12 bases. Looked up from germline, CDR1 is MGHRA and CDR2 is YSYEKL. The CDR3 is made up of 16 amino acids. CDR3 protein: CASSQDWTSGANQQFF. The DNA for the CDR3 is TGCGCCAGCAGCCAAGATTGGACTAGCGGGGCCAATCAGCAGTTCTTC.

This clonotype was detected only a few times. The V and J genes are TRBV29-1 and TRBJ1-2; D remains unclear. Germline V gene data show CDR1 as SQVTM and CDR2 as ANQGSEA. This CDR3 contains 14 residues. The V end was cut by 8 bases, the J end by 8 bases, with 24 bases between. CDR3 sequence reads: CSSDAPLSLYGYTF. CDR3 DNA: TGCAGCTCTGACGCCCCCCTGAGTCTCTACGGCTACACCTTC.

The CDR3 is CSAFGTVGDYEQYF. Here the CDR3 DNA reads TGCAGTGCTTTCGGGACAGTGGGTGACTACGAGCAGTACTTC. This chain joins TRBV20-1 and TRBJ2-7; 7 nucleotides align to TRBD1. The CDR3 spans 14 residues. In germline, CDR1 is DFQATT, CDR2 SNEGSKA (reference sequence). V shed 5 bases and J 3 bases; nucleotides not matched to a gene: 10.

In its sample, this clonotype was seen a few times. The chain links TRBV20-1 to TRBJ1-1; D gene uncertain. V was shortened by 6 bases and J by 0 bases, with 11 bases between the two germline ends. The CDR3 is 13 residues long. Germline V gives CDR1 DFQATT, CDR2 SNEGSKA (reference sequence). The CDR3 coding sequence is TGCAGTGCCTCACAGCCTATGAACACTGAAGCTTTCTTT. Amino acids: CSASQPMNTEAFF.

This chain joins TRBV5-1 and TRBJ2-5; maybe TRBD1 (6 bases). The CDR3 contains 14 residues. V dropped 4 bases and J dropped 4 bases, with 14 bases sitting between them. The germline gives CDR1 SGHRS, CDR2 YFSETQ. In nucleotides, the CDR3 is TGCGCCAGCAGCGCCACAGGGCCCGGAGAGACCCAGTACTTC. Amino acid sequence: CASSATGPGETQYF. Variable domain in full (rest from reference TRBV5-1 and TRBJ2-5): KAGVTQTPRYLIKTRGQQVTLSCSPISGHRSVSWYQQTPGQGLQFLFEYFSETQRNKGNFPGRFSGRQFSNSRSEMNVSTLELGDSALYLCASSATGPGETQYFGPGTRLLVL.